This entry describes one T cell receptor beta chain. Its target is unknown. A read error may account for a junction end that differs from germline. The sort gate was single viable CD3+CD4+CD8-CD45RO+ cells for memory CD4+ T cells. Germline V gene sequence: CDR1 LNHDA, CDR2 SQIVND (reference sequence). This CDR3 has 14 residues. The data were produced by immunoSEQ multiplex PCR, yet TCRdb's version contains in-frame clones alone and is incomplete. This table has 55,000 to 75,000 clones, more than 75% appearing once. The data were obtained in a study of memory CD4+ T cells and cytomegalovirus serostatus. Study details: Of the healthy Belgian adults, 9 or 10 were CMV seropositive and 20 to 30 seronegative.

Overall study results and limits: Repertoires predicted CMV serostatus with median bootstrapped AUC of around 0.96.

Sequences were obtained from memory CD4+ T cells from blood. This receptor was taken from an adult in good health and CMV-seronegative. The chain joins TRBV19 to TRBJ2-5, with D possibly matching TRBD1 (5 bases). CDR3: CASSMGKGLKTRYF. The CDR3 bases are TGTGCCAGTAGTATGGGGAAGGGGTTGAAGACCCGGTACTTC. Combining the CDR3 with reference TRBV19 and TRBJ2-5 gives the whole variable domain DGGITQSPKYLFRKEGQNVTLSCEQNLNHDAMYWYRQDPGQGLRLIYYSQIVNDFQKGDIAEGYSVSREKKESFPLTVTSAQKNPTAFYLCASSMGKGLKTRYFGPGTRLLVL.